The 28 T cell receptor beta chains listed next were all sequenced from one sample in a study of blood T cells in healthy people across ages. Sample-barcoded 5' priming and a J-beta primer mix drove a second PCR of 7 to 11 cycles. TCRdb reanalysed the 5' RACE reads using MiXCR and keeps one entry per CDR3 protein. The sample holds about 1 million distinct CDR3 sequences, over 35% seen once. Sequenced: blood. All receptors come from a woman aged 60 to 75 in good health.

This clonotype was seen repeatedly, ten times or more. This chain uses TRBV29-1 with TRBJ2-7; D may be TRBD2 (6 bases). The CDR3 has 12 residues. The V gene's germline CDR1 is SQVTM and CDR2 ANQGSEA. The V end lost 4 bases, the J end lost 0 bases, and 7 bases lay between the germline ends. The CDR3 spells CSVGRDSYEQYF. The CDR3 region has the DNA TGCAGCGTTGGGCGGGACTCCTACGAGCAGTACTTC.

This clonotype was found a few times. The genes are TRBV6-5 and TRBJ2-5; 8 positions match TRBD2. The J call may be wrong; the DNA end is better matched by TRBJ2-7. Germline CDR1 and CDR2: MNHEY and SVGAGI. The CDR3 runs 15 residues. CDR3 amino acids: CASSPLGGSGSEQYF. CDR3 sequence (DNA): TGTGCCAGCAGTCCCCTCGGTGGGAGCGGGAGCGAGCAGTACTTC.

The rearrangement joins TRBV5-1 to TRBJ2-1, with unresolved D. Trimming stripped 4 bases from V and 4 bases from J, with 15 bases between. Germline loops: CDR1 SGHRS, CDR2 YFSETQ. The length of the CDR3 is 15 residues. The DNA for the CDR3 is TGCGCCAGCAGCCCTATCGAAAGTGGGTACAATGAGCAGTTCTTC. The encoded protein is CASSPIESGYNEQFF.

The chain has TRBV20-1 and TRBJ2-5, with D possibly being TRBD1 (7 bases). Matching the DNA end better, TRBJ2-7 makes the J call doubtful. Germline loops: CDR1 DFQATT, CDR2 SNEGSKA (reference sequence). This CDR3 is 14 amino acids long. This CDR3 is CSAPATGRSYEQYF. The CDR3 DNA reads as TGCAGTGCCCCCGCGACAGGGAGGTCCTACGAGCAGTACTTC.

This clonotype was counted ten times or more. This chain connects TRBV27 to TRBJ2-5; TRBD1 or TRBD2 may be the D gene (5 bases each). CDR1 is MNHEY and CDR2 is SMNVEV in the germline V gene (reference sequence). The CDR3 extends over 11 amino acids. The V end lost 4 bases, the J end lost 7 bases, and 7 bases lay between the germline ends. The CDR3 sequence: CASSWGRTQYF. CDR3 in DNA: TGTGCCAGCAGTTGGGGGAGGACCCAGTACTTC.

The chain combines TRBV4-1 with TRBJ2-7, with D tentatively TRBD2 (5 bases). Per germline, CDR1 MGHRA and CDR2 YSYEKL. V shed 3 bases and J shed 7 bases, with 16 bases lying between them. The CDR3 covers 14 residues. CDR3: CASSQDPGSGEQYF. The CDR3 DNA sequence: TGCGCCAGCAGCCAGGATCCGGGGTCTGGGGAGCAGTACTTC.

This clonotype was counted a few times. The CDR3 region has the DNA TGTGCCAGCGGCGTTACCTCAGCTAACTATGGCTACACCTTC. Its translation is CASGVTSANYGYTF. The chain carries TRBV27 and TRBJ1-2, with unresolved D. CDR3 length: 14 residues. V lost 8 bases and J 0 bases, leaving 13 bases between the germline ends. CDR1 and CDR2 (germline): MNHEY, SMNVEV (reference sequence).

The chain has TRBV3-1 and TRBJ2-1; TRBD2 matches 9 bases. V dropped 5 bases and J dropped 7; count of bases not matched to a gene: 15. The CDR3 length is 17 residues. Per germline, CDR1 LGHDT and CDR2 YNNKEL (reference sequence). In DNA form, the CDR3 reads TGTGCCAGCAGCTCCTCGATGATAGCGGGAGTGGGGAATGAGCAGTTCTTC. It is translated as CASSSSMIAGVGNEQFF.

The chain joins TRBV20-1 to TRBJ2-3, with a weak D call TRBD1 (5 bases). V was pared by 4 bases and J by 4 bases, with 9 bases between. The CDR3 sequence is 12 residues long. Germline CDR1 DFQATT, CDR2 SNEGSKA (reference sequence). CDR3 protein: CSATGMADTQYF. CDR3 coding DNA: TGCAGTGCTACAGGGATGGCAGATACGCAGTATTTT.

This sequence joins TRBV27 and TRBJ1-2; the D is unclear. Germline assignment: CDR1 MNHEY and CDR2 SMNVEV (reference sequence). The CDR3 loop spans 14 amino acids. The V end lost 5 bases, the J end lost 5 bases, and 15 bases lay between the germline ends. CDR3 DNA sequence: TGTGCCAGCAGTCACCAAGACTCCTCATATGGCTACACCTTC. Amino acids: CASSHQDSSYGYTF.

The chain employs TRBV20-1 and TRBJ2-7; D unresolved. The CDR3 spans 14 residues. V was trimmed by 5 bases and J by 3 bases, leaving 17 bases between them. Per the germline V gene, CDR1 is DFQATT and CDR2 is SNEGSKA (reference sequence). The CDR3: CSAPDKGKGYEQYF. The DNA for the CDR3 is TGCAGTGCTCCTGACAAGGGTAAGGGCTACGAGCAGTACTTC.

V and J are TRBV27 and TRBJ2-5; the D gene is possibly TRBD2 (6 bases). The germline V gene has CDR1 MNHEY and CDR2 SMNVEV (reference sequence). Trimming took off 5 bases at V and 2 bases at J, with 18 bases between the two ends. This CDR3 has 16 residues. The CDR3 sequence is CASSTRLASYQETQYF. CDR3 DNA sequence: TGTGCCAGCAGTACCCGGCTAGCGTCTTATCAAGAGACCCAGTACTTC.

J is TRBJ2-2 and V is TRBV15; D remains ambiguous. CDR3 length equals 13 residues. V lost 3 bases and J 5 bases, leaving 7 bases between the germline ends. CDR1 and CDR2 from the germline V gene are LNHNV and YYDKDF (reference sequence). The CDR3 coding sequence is TGTGCCACCAGCAGGTTGGAGACCGGGGAGCTGTTTTTT. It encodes CATSRLETGELFF.

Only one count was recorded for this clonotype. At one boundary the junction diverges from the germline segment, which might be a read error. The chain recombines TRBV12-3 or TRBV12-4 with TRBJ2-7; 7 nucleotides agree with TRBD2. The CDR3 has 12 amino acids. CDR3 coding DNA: TGTGCCGGCAGCCGGGGGGTGGGGAGGCCGTACTTC. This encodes CAGSRGVGRPYF.

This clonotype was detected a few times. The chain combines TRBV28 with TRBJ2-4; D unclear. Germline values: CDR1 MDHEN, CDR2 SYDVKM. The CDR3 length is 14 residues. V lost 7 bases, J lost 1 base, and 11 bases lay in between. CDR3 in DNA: TGTGCCAGCAACCGATCCGGGGCCAAAAACATTCAGTACTTC. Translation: CASNRSGAKNIQYF.

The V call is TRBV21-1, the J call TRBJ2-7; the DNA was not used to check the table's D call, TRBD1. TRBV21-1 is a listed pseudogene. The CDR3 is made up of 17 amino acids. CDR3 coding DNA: TGTGCCAGCAGCAAAGCGCCACAGGACAGGGGGCTCGTCGAGCAGTACTTC. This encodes CASSKAPQDRGLVEQYF.

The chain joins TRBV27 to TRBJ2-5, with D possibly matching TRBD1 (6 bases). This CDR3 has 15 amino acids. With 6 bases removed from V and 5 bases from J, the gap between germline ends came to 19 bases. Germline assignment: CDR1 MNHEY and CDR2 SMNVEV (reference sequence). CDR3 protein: CASSPRDKVLETQYF. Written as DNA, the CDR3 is TGTGCCAGCAGCCCCAGGGACAAAGTGTTGGAGACCCAGTACTTC.

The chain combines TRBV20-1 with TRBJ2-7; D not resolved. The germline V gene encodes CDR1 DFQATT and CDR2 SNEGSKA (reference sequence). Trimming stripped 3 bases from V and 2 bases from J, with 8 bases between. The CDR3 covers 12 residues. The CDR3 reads CSARAPPYEQYF. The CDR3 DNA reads TGCAGTGCTAGGGCACCGCCCTACGAGCAGTACTTC.

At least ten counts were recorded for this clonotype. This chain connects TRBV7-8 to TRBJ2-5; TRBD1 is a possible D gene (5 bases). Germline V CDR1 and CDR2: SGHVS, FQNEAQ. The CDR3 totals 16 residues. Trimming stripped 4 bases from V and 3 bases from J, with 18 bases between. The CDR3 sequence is CASSSIEQAFEETQYF. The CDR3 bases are TGTGCCAGCAGCTCCATCGAACAGGCTTTCGAAGAGACCCAGTACTTC.

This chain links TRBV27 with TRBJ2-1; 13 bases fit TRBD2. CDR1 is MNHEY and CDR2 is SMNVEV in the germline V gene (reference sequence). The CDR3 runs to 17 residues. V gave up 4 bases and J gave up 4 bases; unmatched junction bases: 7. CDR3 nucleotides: TGTGCCAGCAGTTCCAGGACTAGCGGGAGACGGTACAATGAGCAGTTCTTC. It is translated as CASSSRTSGRRYNEQFF.

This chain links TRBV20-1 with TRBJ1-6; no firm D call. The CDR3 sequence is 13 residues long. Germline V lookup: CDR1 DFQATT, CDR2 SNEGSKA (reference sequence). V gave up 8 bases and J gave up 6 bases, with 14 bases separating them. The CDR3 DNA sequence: TGCAGTACCCGTTTTTCCCTTAATTCACCCCTCCACTTT. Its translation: CSTRFSLNSPLHF.

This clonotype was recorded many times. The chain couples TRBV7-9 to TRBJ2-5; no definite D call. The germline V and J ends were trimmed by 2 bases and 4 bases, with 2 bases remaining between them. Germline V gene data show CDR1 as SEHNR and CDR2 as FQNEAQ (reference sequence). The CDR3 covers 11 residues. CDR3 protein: CASSLIETQYF. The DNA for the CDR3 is TGTGCCAGCAGCTTAATAGAGACCCAGTACTTC.

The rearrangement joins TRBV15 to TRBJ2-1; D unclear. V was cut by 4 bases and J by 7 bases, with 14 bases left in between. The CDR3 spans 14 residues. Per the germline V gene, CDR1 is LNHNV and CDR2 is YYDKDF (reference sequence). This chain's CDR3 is CATSNPAGPNEQFF. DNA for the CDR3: TGTGCCACCAGCAATCCGGCCGGACCTAATGAGCAGTTCTTC.

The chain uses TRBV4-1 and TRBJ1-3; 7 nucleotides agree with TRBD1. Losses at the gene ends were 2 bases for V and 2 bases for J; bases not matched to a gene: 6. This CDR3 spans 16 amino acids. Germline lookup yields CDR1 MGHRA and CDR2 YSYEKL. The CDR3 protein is CASSQPDRAPGNTIYF. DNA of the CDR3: TGCGCCAGCAGCCAACCTGACAGGGCACCTGGAAACACCATATATTTT.

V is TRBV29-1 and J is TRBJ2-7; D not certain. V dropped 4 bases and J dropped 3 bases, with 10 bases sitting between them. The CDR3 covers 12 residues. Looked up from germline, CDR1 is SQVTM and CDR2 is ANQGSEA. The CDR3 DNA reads TGCAGCGTTGCTGGCACCAACTACGAGCAGTACTTC. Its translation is CSVAGTNYEQYF.

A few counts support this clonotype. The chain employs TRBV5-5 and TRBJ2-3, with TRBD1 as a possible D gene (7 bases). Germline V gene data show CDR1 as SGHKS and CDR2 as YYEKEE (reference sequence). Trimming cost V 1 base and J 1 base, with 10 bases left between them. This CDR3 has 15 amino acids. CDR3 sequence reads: CASSLFRGGTDTQYF. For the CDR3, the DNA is TGTGCCAGCAGCTTGTTCAGGGGGGGCACAGATACGCAGTATTTT.

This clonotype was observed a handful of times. CDR3 loop: CASQRLSGANVLTF. DNA of the CDR3: TGTGCCAGCCAGAGACTCTCTGGGGCCAACGTCCTGACTTTC. V usage is TRBV6-1 and J usage is TRBJ2-6; D ambiguous. The V end lost 8 bases, the J end lost 0 bases, and 8 bases lay between the germline ends. Germline V gene sequence: CDR1 MNHNS, CDR2 SASEGT. The CDR3 runs to 14 residues.

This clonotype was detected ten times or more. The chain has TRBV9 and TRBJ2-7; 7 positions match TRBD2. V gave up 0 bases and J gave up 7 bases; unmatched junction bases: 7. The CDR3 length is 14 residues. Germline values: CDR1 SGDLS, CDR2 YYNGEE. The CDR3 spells CASSVAGGRGEQYF. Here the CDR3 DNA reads TGTGCCAGCAGCGTAGCGGGAGGAAGAGGGGAGCAGTACTTC. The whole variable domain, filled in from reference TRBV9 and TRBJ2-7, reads DSGVTQTPKHLITATGQRVTLRCSPRSGDLSVYWYQQSLDQGLQFLIQYYNGEERAKGNILERFSAQQFPDLHSELNLSSLELGDSALYFCASSVAGGRGEQYFGPGTRLTVT.